Each of the 10 T cell receptor beta chains below was sequenced from the same sample in a study of shared clonotypes between healthy human individuals. Terminally differentiated effector memory CD45RA+ cells were left out of the naive CD8 fraction, which was CD45RO-negative and positively selected for CCR7. Repertoires were generated with immunoSEQ multiplex PCR, while TCRdb's copy carries only in-frame clones and drops some. The data show around 2,000,000 clones, roughly 95% seen once. What was sequenced was naive CD8+ T cells sorted from blood. These receptors were collected from a man aged 18-30 years in good health.

In DNA, the CDR3 is TGCAGCGTCATCGGGTGGGGCGCAGGGACCTACGAGCAGTACTTC. As protein: CSVIGWGAGTYEQYF. The rearrangement uses TRBV29-1 and TRBJ2-7; D perhaps matches TRBD1 (5 bases). The V end lost 6 bases, the J end lost 2 bases, and 20 bases lay between the germline ends. This CDR3 has 15 amino acids. Germline CDR1 and CDR2: SQVTM and ANQGSEA.

The chain joins TRBV30 to TRBJ2-7; 8 nucleotides match TRBD2. Germline V lookup: CDR1 GTSNPN, CDR2 SVGIG (reference sequence). The CDR3 has 14 residues. Trimming removed 0 bases from V and 2 bases from J; junction bases left unmatched: 3. The CDR3 DNA is TGTGCCTGGAGTGTAGCCGGGGGGGCCTACGAGCAGTACTTC. It yields the protein CAWSVAGGAYEQYF. Combining the CDR3 with reference TRBV30 and TRBJ2-7 gives the whole variable domain SQTIHQWPATLVQPVGSPLSLECTVEGTSNPNLYWYRQAAGRGLQLLFYSVGIGQISSEVPQNLSASRPQDRQFILSSKKLLLSDSGFYLCAWSVAGGAYEQYFGPGTRLTVT.

The chain links TRBV10-3 to TRBJ1-1; D gene uncertain. Trimming took 3 bases from V and 5 from J, leaving 16 bases between them. Germline loops: CDR1 ENHRY, CDR2 SYGVKD. The CDR3 contains 15 residues. The DNA for the CDR3 is TGTGCCATCAGTGATGCGCTGGGTGTCCGTACTGAAGCTTTCTTT. This encodes CAISDALGVRTEAFF.

The chain joins TRBV10-2 to TRBJ2-7; no clear D gene. V lost 0 bases and J lost 5, with 14 bases in between. This CDR3 region has 15 residues. Germline CDR1 WSHSY, CDR2 SAAADI. In DNA, the CDR3 is TGCGCCAGCAGTGAGTCGCTGACCGTGGCCCACGAGCAGTACTTC. Amino acids: CASSESLTVAHEQYF.

The V call is TRBV19, the J call TRBJ2-7; 14 nucleotides align to TRBD2. The length of the CDR3 is 14 residues. CDR1 is LNHDA and CDR2 is SQIVND in the germline V gene (reference sequence). V dropped 4 bases and J dropped 5; count of bases not matched to a gene: 1. For the CDR3, the DNA is TGTGCCAGTAGTAAGGGACTAGCGGGAGACGAGCAGTACTTC. Its translation is CASSKGLAGDEQYF.

This chain joins TRBV29-1 and TRBJ2-7; tentatively, D is TRBD1 or TRBD2 (5 bases each). CDR3 size: 12 residues. V lost 7 bases and J lost 2, with 12 bases in between. Germline CDR1 reads SQVTM; CDR2 reads ANQGSEA. The CDR3 region is CSAGTAAYEQYF. In DNA form, the CDR3 reads TGCAGCGCTGGGACGGCGGCCTACGAGCAGTACTTC.

This sequence joins TRBV29-1 and TRBJ2-7; perhaps TRBD1 as D (5 bases). Germline CDR1 and CDR2: SQVTM and ANQGSEA. V was cut by 6 bases and J by 3 bases, with 12 bases left in between. The CDR3 consists of 12 residues. CDR3 sequence (DNA): TGCAGCGTCCCTGGACAAAACTACGAGCAGTACTTC. It yields the protein CSVPGQNYEQYF.

The gene calls are TRBV4-1 and TRBJ1-1; 7 nucleotides match TRBD1. Trimming cost V 3 bases and J 5 bases; bases outside gene matches: 12. Germline CDR1 and CDR2: MGHRA and YSYEKL. This CDR3 spans 16 amino acids. The CDR3 bases are TGCGCCAGCAGCCAGGGAGGGCAGGGGGTATATACTGAAGCTTTCTTT. Amino acids: CASSQGGQGVYTEAFF.

The rearrangement links TRBV28 to TRBJ1-6; TRBD1 might be the D (6 bases). Germline V lookup: CDR1 MDHEN, CDR2 SYDVKM. The CDR3 loop spans 17 amino acids. The V end lost 2 bases, the J end lost 7 bases, and 18 bases lay between the germline ends. CDR3 sequence: CASSLRVRDMRNSPLHF. The CDR3 nucleotides are TGTGCCAGCAGTTTACGAGTCAGGGACATGAGAAATTCACCCCTCCACTTT.

V is TRBV2 and J is TRBJ1-4; 9 positions match TRBD1. Germline CDR1 and CDR2: SNHLY and FYNNEI. This CDR3 region has 14 residues. Trimming cost V 7 bases and J 4 bases; bases outside gene matches: 4. The CDR3 coding sequence is TGTGCCAGCACTCCGGGACAGGGTAATGAAAAACTGTTTTTT. Its translation is CASTPGQGNEKLFF.